This T cell receptor (beta chain) was found in a study of blood T cell repertoires in COVID-19. On the study more broadly: Acute and convalescent COVID-19 samples came from the United States, Italy and Spain. The analysed material was cDNA or gDNA that came from T cells, B-cell-depleted T cells, or PBMCs.

Germline V gene lookup returns CDR1 LGHNA and CDR2 YSLEER. The CDR3 loop spans 16 amino acids. Trimming removed 1 base at V and 5 bases at J, with 18 bases between. This clone was recorded once. Source study methods: Quantification of nucleated cells was approximated via reference gene primer amplification. Sequencing was performed with immunoSEQ multiplex PCR; in TCRdb, only in-frame clones are kept and a portion is missing. That table is the source of V, J and clone size, and D and trimming were worked out from the DNA. The sample carries roughly 230,000 clones, around 90% recorded once. Sequencing was performed on peripheral blood. V gene TRBV4-3 combines with J gene TRBJ2-7, with a tentative D call TRBD1 (5 bases). The sequence was collected from a human donor in a cohort sampled during active COVID-19. CDR3 residues: CASSQGGIQGYDEQYF. CDR3 sequence (DNA): TGCGCCAGCAGCCAAGGAGGCATTCAGGGATATGACGAGCAGTACTTC.